This T cell receptor beta chain originates from a study of cytomegalovirus exposure and HLA in healthy donors. Study observations and caveats: Later analysis suggested links between common viral pathogens and several top significant clusters. Analyses of presence/absence relied on an assumption of roughly uniform sequencing depth across donors.

PCR primers comprised 60 Vbeta and 13 Jbeta primers. Some clones are missing from TCRdb's copy, which holds only in-frame ones; the method was immunoSEQ multiplex PCR. The table includes 150,000 to 200,000 clones, approximately 78% detected once. The V gene lost 6 bases and the J gene lost 0 bases, with 18 bases spanning the gap. CDR1 SGHTS and CDR2 YDEGEE come from the germline V gene. This CDR3 is built from 16 residues. A note on this clone: Its antigen remains unknown.

Sequencing was done on a sample of PBMCs. The rearrangement uses TRBV5-8 and TRBJ1-1, with unresolved D. The receptor was derived from a woman between 18 and 29 years old in good health and CMV-seronegative. This CDR3 is CASTTSRRGLNTEAFF. Written as DNA, the CDR3 is TGTGCCAGCACCACCAGCCGTCGGGGATTGAACACTGAAGCTTTCTTT.